Below, 17 T cell receptor beta chains from the same sample are listed, as sequenced in a study of T cell responses to AZD1222 COVID-19 vaccine. Here immunoSEQ multiplex PCR was the method, and the copy in TCRdb shows in-frame clones only, minus some. The table lists around 130,000 clones, roughly 92% of them singletons. Sequenced material: peripheral blood, taken 28 days after the second AZD1222 dose. The receptors shown here come from an adult who received the AZD1222 COVID-19 vaccine.

V usage is TRBV5-1 and J usage is TRBJ2-7; 9 bases are a match to TRBD1. CDR3 length: 14 residues. With 4 bases clipped from V and 3 bases from J, the junction kept 5 bases outside the gene matches. Germline-derived CDR1 and CDR2 are SGHRS and YFSETQ. The CDR3 DNA follows: TGCGCCAGCAGCCACGGACAGGGGAGCTACGAGCAGTACTTC. Residues: CASSHGQGSYEQYF.

The genes are TRBV6-5 and TRBJ2-7; D unclear. From germline, CDR1 is MNHEY and CDR2 SVGAGI. The CDR3 contains 11 residues. Trimming took 6 bases from V and 2 from J, leaving 5 bases between them. The CDR3 here is CASRAAYEQYF. CDR3 DNA sequence: TGTGCCAGCAGGGCAGCCTACGAGCAGTACTTC.

This chain connects TRBV11-2 to TRBJ1-1; a possible D gene is TRBD1 (5 bases). Trimming removed 4 bases from V and 4 bases from J, with 13 bases in between. This CDR3 region has 14 residues. CDR1 is SGHAT and CDR2 is FQNNGV in the germline V gene. CDR3 sequence reads: CASSSGPQGTEAFF. The CDR3 DNA reads TGTGCCAGCAGCTCAGGACCCCAGGGCACTGAAGCTTTCTTT.

The chain employs TRBV15 and TRBJ2-1; D uncertain. CDR3 length: 13 residues. Germline V gene sequence: CDR1 LNHNV, CDR2 YYDKDF (reference sequence). Trimming removed 0 bases at V and 8 bases at J, with 8 bases between. CDR3 bases: TGTGCCACCAGCAGAGATCATTCCCATGAGCAGTTCTTC. This gives the protein CATSRDHSHEQFF.

This rearrangement joins TRBV7-9 to TRBJ2-1, with D perhaps matching TRBD2 (5 bases). The CDR3 is 12 amino acids. CDR1 is SEHNR, CDR2 FQNEAQ, per germline (reference sequence). V was trimmed by 0 bases and J by 11 bases, leaving 8 bases between them. The CDR3 sequence is CASSLAAGQQFF. The CDR3 DNA follows: TGTGCCAGCAGCTTAGCGGCGGGCCAGCAGTTCTTC.

This chain joins TRBV4-3 and TRBJ2-1; no reliable D call. The ends were cut back, 3 bases at V and 2 bases at J, with 11 bases in the middle. CDR3 length: 15 amino acids. The V gene's germline CDR1 is LGHNA and CDR2 YSLEER. Written as DNA, the CDR3 is TGCGCCAGCAGCCAGCGTCAAAGGGCCTACAATGAGCAGTTCTTC. It encodes CASSQRQRAYNEQFF.

J is TRBJ2-3 and V is TRBV7-9; D unclear. The CDR3 is 14 amino acids. Germline-derived CDR1 and CDR2 are SEHNR and FQNEAQ (reference sequence). Trimming removed 5 bases at V and 2 bases at J, with 11 bases between. CDR3 DNA: TGTGCCAGCAGCCCCAGGCGTCCCACAGATACGCAGTATTTT. Encoded protein: CASSPRRPTDTQYF.

The chain is built from TRBV10-1 and TRBJ2-7; D remains unclear. Trimming removed 5 bases from V and 6 bases from J, with 11 bases in between. The CDR3 length is 12 residues. Germline V lookup: CDR1 WNHNN, CDR2 SYGVQD (reference sequence). The CDR3 here is CASSLEVCEQYF. As DNA, the CDR3 is TGCGCCAGCAGTCTCGAAGTGTGCGAGCAGTACTTC.

The rearrangement joins TRBV4-3 to TRBJ2-1, with TRBD2 matching 12 bases. There are 15 residues in the CDR3. The trim removed 5 bases at V and 4 bases at J, leaving 3 bases unmatched. In germline, CDR1 is LGHNA, CDR2 YSLEER. CDR3 residues: CASSRLAGVYNEQFF. The CDR3 DNA sequence: TGCGCCAGCAGCAGACTAGCGGGAGTATACAATGAGCAGTTCTTC.

This clone was counted a single time. This chain connects TRBV5-4 to TRBJ2-7, with TRBD2 matching over 7 bases. This CDR3 is 14 amino acids long. The trim removed 1 base at V and 7 bases at J, leaving 8 bases unmatched. Per the germline V gene, CDR1 is SGHNT and CDR2 is YYREEE (reference sequence). The CDR3 loop reads CASSLNQRGGEQYF. The CDR3 DNA follows: TGTGCCAGCAGCTTGAACCAGCGGGGAGGGGAGCAGTACTTC.

The rearrangement uses TRBV11-1 and TRBJ2-5; D is possibly TRBD1 (6 bases). Trimming left V 2 bases short and J 4 bases short, with 8 bases between. Germline loops: CDR1 SGHAT, CDR2 FQDESV (reference sequence). CDR3 length equals 13 residues. The CDR3 bases are TGTGCCAGCAGCTTATCAGGGGCAGAGACCCAGTACTTC. Residues: CASSLSGAETQYF.

Points on this clone: In the same sample, other DNA sequences code for this CDR3. The chain links TRBV6-5 to TRBJ1-2; D perhaps matches TRBD1 (5 bases). The V and J ends lost 2 bases and 2 bases respectively, with 6 bases between them. The CDR3 totals 13 residues. Germline CDR1 reads MNHEY; CDR2 reads SVGAGI. The CDR3 nucleotides read TGTGCCAGCAGTTACGGGGGGAACTATGGCTACACCTTC. Amino acids: CASSYGGNYGYTF.

This chain links TRBV4-3 with TRBJ2-5; weak D call: TRBD1 (6 bases). The CDR3 length is 15 residues. V dropped 0 bases and J dropped 5 bases, with 13 bases sitting between them. CDR1 and CDR2 (germline): LGHNA, YSLEER. CDR3 nucleotides: TGCGCCAGCAGCCAAGACTGGGACATTGTTGAGACCCAGTACTTC. Residues: CASSQDWDIVETQYF.

This chain connects TRBV7-9 to TRBJ2-1, with D possibly TRBD1 on 6 matching bases. Germline V gene data show CDR1 as SEHNR and CDR2 as FQNEAQ (reference sequence). The CDR3 totals 14 residues. V was trimmed by 2 bases and J by 3 bases, leaving 8 bases between them. The CDR3 sequence: CASSLQTGYNEQFF. In DNA, the CDR3 is TGTGCCAGCAGCTTACAGACAGGCTACAATGAGCAGTTCTTC.

The chain joins TRBV5-3 to TRBJ2-5; weak D call: TRBD2 (5 bases). TRBV5-3 is treated as an ORF (open reading frame) with a function not yet certain. There are 16 residues in the CDR3. V lost 0 bases and J lost 5, with 17 bases in between. CDR3 residues: CARSLELRVWRETQYF. DNA of the CDR3: TGTGCCAGAAGCTTGGAGTTGAGGGTCTGGAGGGAGACCCAGTACTTC.

J is TRBJ2-5 and V is TRBV5-4; either TRBD1 or TRBD2 may supply D (5 bases each). Germline CDR1 and CDR2: SGHNT and YYREEE (reference sequence). Trimming cost V 1 base and J 1 base, with 11 bases left between them. This CDR3 contains 15 residues. The CDR3 loop reads CASSLPSGTQETQYF. CDR3 nucleotide sequence: TGTGCCAGCAGCTTGCCCTCAGGGACCCAAGAGACCCAGTACTTC.

This clone was found many times. The V gene is TRBV14, the J gene TRBJ1-1; 8 positions match TRBD1. Germline CDR1 and CDR2: SGHDN and FVKESK. The V segment lost 3 bases and the J segment 4 bases; nucleotides outside the gene matches: 1. The CDR3 covers 13 residues. CDR3 region: CASSQDRATEAFF. In nucleotides, the CDR3 is TGTGCCAGCAGCCAGGACAGGGCCACTGAAGCTTTCTTT.